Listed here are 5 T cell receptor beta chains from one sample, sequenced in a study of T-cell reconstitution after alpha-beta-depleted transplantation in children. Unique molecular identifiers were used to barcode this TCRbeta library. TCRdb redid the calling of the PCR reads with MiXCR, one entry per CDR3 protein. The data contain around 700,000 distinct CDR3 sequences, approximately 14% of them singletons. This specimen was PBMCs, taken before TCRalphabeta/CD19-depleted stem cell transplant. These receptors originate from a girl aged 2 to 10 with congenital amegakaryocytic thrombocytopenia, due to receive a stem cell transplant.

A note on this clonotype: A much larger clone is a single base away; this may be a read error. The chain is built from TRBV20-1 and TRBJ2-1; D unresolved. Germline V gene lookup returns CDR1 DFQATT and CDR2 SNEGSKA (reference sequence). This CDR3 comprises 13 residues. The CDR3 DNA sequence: TGCAGTGCTAGCGCTGTTTCCTACAATGAGCGGTTCTTC. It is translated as CSASAVSYNERFF.

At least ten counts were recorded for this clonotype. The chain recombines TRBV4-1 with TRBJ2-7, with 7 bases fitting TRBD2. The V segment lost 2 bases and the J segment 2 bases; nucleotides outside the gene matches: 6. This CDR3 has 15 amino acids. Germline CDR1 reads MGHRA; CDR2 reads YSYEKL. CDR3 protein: CASSQRLALTYEQYF. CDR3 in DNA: TGCGCCAGCAGCCAACGACTAGCACTTACCTACGAGCAGTACTTC.

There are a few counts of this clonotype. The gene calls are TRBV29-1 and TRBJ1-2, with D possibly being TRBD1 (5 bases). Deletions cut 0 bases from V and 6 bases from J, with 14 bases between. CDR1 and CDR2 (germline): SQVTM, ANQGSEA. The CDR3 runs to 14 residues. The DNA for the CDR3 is TGCAGCGTTGAAGAGGGGCAGGGAGAGAATGGCTACACCTTC. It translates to CSVEEGQGENGYTF.

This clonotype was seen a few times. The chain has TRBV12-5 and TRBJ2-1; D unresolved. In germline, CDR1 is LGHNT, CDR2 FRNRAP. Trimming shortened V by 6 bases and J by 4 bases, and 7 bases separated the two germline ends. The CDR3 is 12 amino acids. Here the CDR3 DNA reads TGTGCTAGTGGAGAGGTTTACAATGAGCAGTTCTTC. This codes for CASGEVYNEQFF.

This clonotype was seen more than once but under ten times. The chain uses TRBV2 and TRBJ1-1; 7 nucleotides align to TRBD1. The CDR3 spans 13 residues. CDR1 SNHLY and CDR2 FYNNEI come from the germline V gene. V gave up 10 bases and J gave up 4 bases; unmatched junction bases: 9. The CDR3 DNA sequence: TGTGCCACCCACCAGGGGGTGACCACTGAAGCTTTCTTT. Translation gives CATHQGVTTEAFF.